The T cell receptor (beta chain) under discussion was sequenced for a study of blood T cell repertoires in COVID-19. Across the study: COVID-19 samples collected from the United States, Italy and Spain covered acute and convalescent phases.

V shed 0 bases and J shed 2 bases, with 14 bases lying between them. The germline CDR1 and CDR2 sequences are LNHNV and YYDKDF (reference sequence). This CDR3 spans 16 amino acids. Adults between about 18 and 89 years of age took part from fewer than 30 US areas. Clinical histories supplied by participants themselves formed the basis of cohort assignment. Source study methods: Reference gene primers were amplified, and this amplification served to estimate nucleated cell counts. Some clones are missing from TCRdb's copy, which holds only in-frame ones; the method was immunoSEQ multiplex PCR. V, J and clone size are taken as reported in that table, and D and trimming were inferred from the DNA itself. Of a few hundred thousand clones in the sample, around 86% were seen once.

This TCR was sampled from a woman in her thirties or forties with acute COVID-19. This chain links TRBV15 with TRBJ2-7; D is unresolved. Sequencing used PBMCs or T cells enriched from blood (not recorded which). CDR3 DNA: TGTGCCACCAGCAGAGATAGGCAGGCCGTTGCCTACGAGCAGTACTTC. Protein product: CATSRDRQAVAYEQYF. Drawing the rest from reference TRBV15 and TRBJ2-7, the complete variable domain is DAMVIQNPRYQVTQFGKPVTLSCSQTLNHNVMYWYQQKSSQAPKLLFHYYDKDFNNEADTPDNFQSRRPNTSFCFLDIRSPGLGDTAMYLCATSRDRQAVAYEQYFGPGTRLTVT.